One sample yielded the 16 T cell receptor beta chains listed below, sequenced in a study of blood T cell repertoires in COVID-19. Sequenced by immunoSEQ multiplex PCR; TCRdb stores in-frame clones only, minus some. The table records about 49,000 clones, roughly four fifths of them present only once. The sample was peripheral blood. These receptors originate from a woman aged 55 to 70 with acute or convalescent COVID-19.

In DNA form, the CDR3 reads TGTGCCACCAGTGATTTGAGGGGGGGAGCCTATGGCTACACCTTC. This translates into CATSDLRGGAYGYTF. The genes are TRBV24-1 and TRBJ1-2; tentative D call: TRBD1 (6 bases). There are 15 residues in the CDR3. Per germline, CDR1 KGHDR and CDR2 SFDVKD. The V gene lost 0 bases and the J gene lost 4 bases, with 11 bases spanning the gap.

The genes are TRBV6-5 and TRBJ1-1; the D gene is possibly TRBD1 (5 bases). This CDR3 spans 13 amino acids. Between the trimmed V and J ends, which lost 2 bases and 1 base, there was a span of 5 bases. CDR1 is MNHEY and CDR2 is SVGAGI in the germline V gene. CDR3 protein: CASSYGQNTEAFF. CDR3 bases: TGTGCCAGCAGTTACGGACAGAACACTGAAGCTTTCTTT.

The chain has TRBV10-3 and TRBJ2-7; 10 bases agree with TRBD2. CDR3 length equals 15 residues. Trimming took 2 bases from V and 3 from J; bases not matched to a gene: 4. CDR1 is ENHRY, CDR2 SYGVKD, per germline. The DNA for the CDR3 is TGTGCCATCAGTGAGGGGGTAGCGGGAGGCTACGAGCAGTACTTC. This translates into CAISEGVAGGYEQYF.

The V gene is TRBV15, the J gene TRBJ2-5; 9 bases match TRBD1. The CDR3 is 15 residues long. CDR1 and CDR2 (germline): LNHNV, YYDKDF (reference sequence). Trimming cost V 0 bases and J 5 bases; bases outside gene matches: 4. CDR3 in DNA: TGTGCCACCAGCAGAGATCAGGGGACAGGGGAGACCCAGTACTTC. Its translation is CATSRDQGTGETQYF.

The chain couples TRBV3-1 (or the pseudogene TRBV3-2) to TRBJ1-5, with 11 bases aligning to TRBD1. Trimming removed 1 base from V and 6 bases from J; junction bases left unmatched: 2. The germline CDR1 and CDR2 sequences are LGHDT and YNNKEL (reference sequence). The CDR3 runs to 15 residues. In DNA, the CDR3 is TGTGCCAGCAGCCAAGGGACAGGGGGCCCTCAGCCCCAGCATTTT. Its protein is CASSQGTGGPQPQHF.

The genes are TRBV5-4 and TRBJ1-2, with D possibly being TRBD1 (6 bases). V lost 3 bases and J lost 3, with 12 bases in between. CDR1 and CDR2 (germline): SGHNT, YYREEE (reference sequence). CDR3 size: 14 residues. CDR3 protein: CASSYGQMDYGYTF. In DNA, the CDR3 is TGTGCCAGCAGCTATGGACAGATGGACTATGGCTACACCTTC.

The chain combines TRBV3-1 (or the pseudogene TRBV3-2) with TRBJ2-1; 9 bases match TRBD2. Germline lookup yields CDR1 LGHDT and CDR2 YNNKEL (reference sequence). V lost 4 bases and J lost 2; bases outside the gene matches: 3. There are 15 residues in the CDR3. CDR3 amino acids: CASSPSGKAYNEQFF. In DNA form, the CDR3 reads TGTGCCAGCAGCCCTAGCGGGAAGGCCTACAATGAGCAGTTCTTC.

The V and J genes are TRBV19 and TRBJ1-2, with a weak D call TRBD1 (5 bases). The V end lost 7 bases, the J end lost 3 bases, and 15 bases lay between the germline ends. Germline V gene sequence: CDR1 LNHDA, CDR2 SQIVND (reference sequence). This CDR3 comprises 14 residues. CDR3 bases: TGTGCCAGTAACGGGCAGGGATATGACTATGGCTACACCTTC. Translating it yields CASNGQGYDYGYTF. The full variable domain, rest sourced from reference TRBV19 and TRBJ1-2, is DGGITQSPKYLFRKEGQNVTLSCEQNLNHDAMYWYRQDPGQGLRLIYYSQIVNDFQKGDIAEGYSVSREKKESFPLTVTSAQKNPTAFYLCASNGQGYDYGYTFGSGTRLTVV.

The sample holds a few counts of this clone. The CDR3 nucleotides read TGTGCCAGCAAGGCGGGGGGGGAGACCCAGTACTTC. It is translated as CASKAGGETQYF. The chain recombines TRBV2 with TRBJ2-5; 9 nucleotides match TRBD2. The CDR3 runs 12 residues. Germline CDR1 SNHLY, CDR2 FYNNEI. Losses at the gene ends were 7 bases for V and 5 bases for J; bases not matched to a gene: 2.

V gene TRBV19 combines with J gene TRBJ1-5, with 9 bases that match TRBD1. CDR1 and CDR2 (germline): LNHDA, SQIVND (reference sequence). The CDR3 sequence is 16 residues long. V dropped 7 bases and J dropped 3; count of bases not matched to a gene: 10. CDR3 nucleotide sequence: TGTGCCAGTAAATCGTCGGACAGGGGCGACAATCAGCCCCAGCATTTT. Its translation: CASKSSDRGDNQPQHF.

V and J are TRBV6-5 and TRBJ1-2; the match to TRBD1 covers 8 bases. The CDR3 is 13 residues long. CDR1 and CDR2 (germline): MNHEY, SVGAGI. Trimming at V came to 5 bases and at J to 6 bases, leaving 5 bases not matched to a gene. The CDR3 is CASSKQGVNGYTF. In nucleotides, the CDR3 is TGTGCCAGCAGTAAACAGGGGGTCAATGGCTACACCTTC.

The CDR3 nucleotides read TGTGCCAGCAGAAAAGGACTAGCGGGAGGGCCGGACGCAGATACGCAGTATTTT. It specifies CASRKGLAGGPDADTQYF. The chain employs TRBV3-1 (or the pseudogene TRBV3-2) and TRBJ2-3, with TRBD2 matching over 15 bases. The CDR3 extends over 18 amino acids. Germline assignment: CDR1 LGHDT and CDR2 YNNKEL (reference sequence). After removal of 6 bases from V and 4 bases from J, the junction contained 11 bases not matched to a gene.

CDR3 loop: CSVSEGNTEAFF. The CDR3 DNA sequence: TGCAGCGTTTCGGAGGGAAACACTGAAGCTTTCTTT. The chain links TRBV29-1 to TRBJ1-1, with D uncertain. CDR3 length: 12 residues. Germline V gene sequence: CDR1 SQVTM, CDR2 ANQGSEA. Trimming left V 5 bases short and J 2 bases short, with 9 bases between. The entire variable domain, with the rest obtained from reference TRBV29-1 and TRBJ1-1, is as follows: SAVISQKPSRDICQRGTSLTIQCQVDSQVTMMFWYRQQPGQSLTLIATANQGSEATYESGFVIDKFPISRPNLTFSTLTVSNMSPEDSSIYLCSVSEGNTEAFFGQGTRLTVV.

The chain carries TRBV19 and TRBJ1-2, with unresolved D. Trimming took 8 bases from V and 3 from J, leaving 13 bases between them. CDR3 length: 13 residues. CDR1 LNHDA and CDR2 SQIVND come from the germline V gene (reference sequence). The CDR3 DNA reads as TGTGCCAGTTTCTCCCCGTCGGACTATGGCTACACCTTC. Protein sequence: CASFSPSDYGYTF.

The V gene is TRBV27, the J gene TRBJ2-7, with 8 bases matching TRBD2. The J segment lost 2 bases and the V segment lost 8 bases, leaving 8 bases of the junction unmatched. This CDR3 contains 14 residues. The germline V gene has CDR1 MNHEY and CDR2 SMNVEV (reference sequence). Here the CDR3 DNA reads TGTGCCAGCCGATCAGAGCGGGGGACCTACGAGCAGTACTTC. Protein: CASRSERGTYEQYF.

The chain links TRBV2 to TRBJ1-3; 7 nucleotides align to TRBD1. The CDR3 is 17 amino acids. The germline V gene has CDR1 SNHLY and CDR2 FYNNEI. V shed 5 bases and J 1 base; nucleotides not matched to a gene: 11. The CDR3 DNA follows: TGTGCCAGCAGTCGAATCCGGGGACAGTTATCTGGAAACACCATATATTTT. It translates to CASSRIRGQLSGNTIYF.